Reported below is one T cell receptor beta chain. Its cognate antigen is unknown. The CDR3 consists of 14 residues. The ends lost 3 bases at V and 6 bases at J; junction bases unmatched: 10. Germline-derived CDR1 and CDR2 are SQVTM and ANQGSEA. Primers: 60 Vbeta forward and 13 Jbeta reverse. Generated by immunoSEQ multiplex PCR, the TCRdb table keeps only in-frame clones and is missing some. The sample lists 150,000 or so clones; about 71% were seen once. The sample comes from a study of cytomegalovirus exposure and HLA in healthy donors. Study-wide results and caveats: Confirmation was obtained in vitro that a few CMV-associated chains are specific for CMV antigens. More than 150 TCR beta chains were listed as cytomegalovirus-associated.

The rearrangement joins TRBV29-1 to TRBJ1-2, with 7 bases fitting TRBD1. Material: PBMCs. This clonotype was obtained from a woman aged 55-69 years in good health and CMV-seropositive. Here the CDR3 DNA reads TGCAGCGTTGAGCGGTCAGGGGGTAAAAATGGCTACACCTTC. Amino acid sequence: CSVERSGGKNGYTF.